This T cell receptor beta chain was identified in a study of OX40 agonist ivuxolimab in advanced cancers. About the study: Patients were infused with ivuxolimab every 2 weeks at 0.01 to 10 mg/kg. Patients assigned to dose escalation were diagnosed with hepatocellular carcinoma, melanoma, renal cell or head and neck cancer.

The repertoire was sequenced with immunoSEQ multiplex PCR; TCRdb's copy has only in-frame clones and lacks some. Here the sample spans 92,000 or so clones, 70% to 85% being singletons. The CDR3 spans 19 residues. Sequencing was performed on CD4+ or CD8+ T cells sorted from blood, taken in a trial of the OX40 agonist ivuxolimab. The receptor's source is an adult with an advanced solid tumor such as melanoma, head and neck, liver or kidney cancer. The chain is built from TRBV21-1 and TRBJ2-7. TRBV21-1 is assigned pseudogene status. The CDR3 reads CASSHLGERALGDSYEQYF. CDR3 DNA: TGTGCCAGCAGCCATCTGGGGGAAAGGGCCCTAGGGGACTCCTACGAGCAGTACTTC.